A selection of T cell receptor beta chains follows, all from one sample in a study of immune evolution from preneoplasia to lung adenocarcinoma. Using immunoSEQ multiplex PCR, the repertoire was profiled, and TCRdb retains in-frame clones only, with some absent. The sample has about 26,000 clones, roughly 74% seen once. The material sequenced was FFPE invasive lung adenocarcinoma tissue. All receptors come from a person in their 60s with invasive lung adenocarcinoma. Some clones in this sample may be carry-over from other donors' samples. Each CDR3 is given with its conserved first and last residue. Each record gives: clone size, V gene, J gene, D gene, CDR3 DNA, CDR3 protein. A D gene is named only where the DNA matches it firmly. A row's size may be missing; if present it is once, few, many or a size class.

clone_size: .
v_call: TRBV9
j_call: TRBJ2-2
d_call: .
cdr3_nt: TGTGCCAGCAGCGTTCATGTCACCGGGGAGCTGTTTTTT
cdr3_aa: CASSVHVTGELFF

clone_size: .
v_call: TRBV6-6
j_call: TRBJ2-1
d_call: .
cdr3_nt: TGTGCCAGCAGTTACTCACGGAATGAGCAGTTCTTC
cdr3_aa: CASSYSRNEQFF

clone_size: .
v_call: TRBV6-5
j_call: TRBJ1-1
d_call: TRBD1
cdr3_nt: TGTGCCAGCAGTTCCCGAGGACAGGGCGGGGGGACTGAAGCTTTCTTT
cdr3_aa: CASSSRGQGGGTEAFF

clone_size: .
v_call: TRBV5-4
j_call: TRBJ2-5
d_call: .
cdr3_nt: TGTGCCAGCAGCTTTGGTGACCGCGAGACCCAGTACTTC
cdr3_aa: CASSFGDRETQYF

clone_size: .
v_call: TRBV5-1
j_call: TRBJ1-1
d_call: .
cdr3_nt: TGCGCCAGCAGCTTGGGACACAGGGATGTGGGCACTGAAGCTTTCTTT
cdr3_aa: CASSLGHRDVGTEAFF

clone_size: once
v_call: TRBV7-9
j_call: TRBJ2-1
d_call: TRBD1
cdr3_nt: TGTGCCAGCAGCTTAGCAGGGGGCTCCGGCAATGAGCAGTTCTTC
cdr3_aa: CASSLAGGSGNEQFF

clone_size: .
v_call: TRBV7-9
j_call: TRBJ2-5
d_call: .
cdr3_nt: TGTGCCAGCAGCTTAGCGAGCCTTTTAGGGGAGACCCAGTACTTC
cdr3_aa: CASSLASLLGETQYF

clone_size: .
v_call: TRBV6-1
j_call: TRBJ2-2
d_call: .
cdr3_nt: TGTGCCAGCAGGCAGGCCGCTAGCACCGGGGAGCTGTTTTTT
cdr3_aa: CASRQAASTGELFF

clone_size: .
v_call: TRBV9
j_call: TRBJ2-5
d_call: TRBD1
cdr3_nt: TGTGCCAGCAGCCGGGACAGGCACGAGACCCAGTACTTC
cdr3_aa: CASSRDRHETQYF

clone_size: .
v_call: TRBV11-2
j_call: TRBJ2-2
d_call: TRBD1
cdr3_nt: TGTGCCAGCAGCCAAAGGGCAGGGGGCGCGAACACCGGGGAGCTGTTTTTT
cdr3_aa: CASSQRAGGANTGELFF

clone_size: .
v_call: TRBV30
j_call: TRBJ1-1
d_call: .
cdr3_nt: TGTGCCTGGAGTTCCTCGGGCGAAGAAGCTTTCTTT
cdr3_aa: CAWSSSGEEAFF

clone_size: .
v_call: TRBV4-2
j_call: TRBJ2-4
d_call: TRBD2
cdr3_nt: TGTGCCAGCAGCCGGGAACTAGCGAGGCTAGCCAAAAACATTCAGTACTTC
cdr3_aa: CASSRELARLAKNIQYF

clone_size: few
v_call: TRBV5-1
j_call: TRBJ2-5
d_call: .
cdr3_nt: TGCGCCAGCACTGACCAAAGCCGGGAGACCCAGTACTTC
cdr3_aa: CASTDQSRETQYF

clone_size: .
v_call: TRBV19
j_call: TRBJ2-3
d_call: .
cdr3_nt: TGTGCCAGTAGTCCCCCCTCAGGGGCTGATACGCAGTATTTT
cdr3_aa: CASSPPSGADTQYF